This record covers a single T cell receptor beta chain. Its antigen is undetermined. These data come from a study of cytomegalovirus exposure and HLA in healthy donors. Study-wide results and limits: Solely CMV serostatus was available to characterize immune exposure. Rare TCR sequences predominated, though certain public TCRs were found in many donors. Three chains linked to CMV were shown in vitro to be specific for CMV antigens. The study flagged approximately 180 TCR beta chains as cytomegalovirus-associated.

60 Vbeta and 13 Jbeta primers were used in PCR. Assay used: immunoSEQ multiplex PCR; TCRdb lists only in-frame clones, some missing. The data hold 150,000 to 200,000 clones, with roughly 71% observed a single time. The CDR3 totals 16 residues. Germline lookup yields CDR1 SGHTA and CDR2 FQGNSA. Deletions cut 5 bases from V and 2 bases from J, with 15 bases between. This TCR derives from a girl aged 5-17 years in good health and CMV-seronegative. What was sequenced was PBMCs. The chain employs TRBV7-2 and TRBJ1-4; D unresolved. CDR3 region: CASSPLAGFTNEKLFF. In DNA, the CDR3 is TGTGCCAGCAGCCCCCTAGCAGGTTTTACTAATGAAAAACTGTTTTTT. The full variable domain, completed using reference TRBV7-2 and TRBJ1-4, is GAGVSQSPSNKVTEKGKDVELRCDPISGHTALYWYRQSLGQGLEFLIYFQGNSAPDKSGLPSDRFSAERTGGSVSTLTIQRTQQEDSAVYLCASSPLAGFTNEKLFFGSGTQLSVL.